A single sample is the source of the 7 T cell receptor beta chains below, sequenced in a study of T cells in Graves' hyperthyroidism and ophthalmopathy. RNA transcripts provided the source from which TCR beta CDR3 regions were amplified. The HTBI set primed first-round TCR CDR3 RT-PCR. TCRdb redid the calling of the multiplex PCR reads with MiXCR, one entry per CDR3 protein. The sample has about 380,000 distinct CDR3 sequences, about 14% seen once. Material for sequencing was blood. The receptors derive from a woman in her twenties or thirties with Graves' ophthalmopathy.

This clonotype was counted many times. This CDR3 reads CASAKGWAYNEQFF. DNA of the CDR3: TGTGCCAGCGCCAAGGGATGGGCGTACAATGAGCAGTTCTTC. The chain joins TRBV11-2 to TRBJ2-1; D is ambiguous. The CDR3 has 14 residues. Germline V gene data show CDR1 as SGHAT and CDR2 as FQNNGV. V was pared by 8 bases and J by 4 bases, with 15 bases between.

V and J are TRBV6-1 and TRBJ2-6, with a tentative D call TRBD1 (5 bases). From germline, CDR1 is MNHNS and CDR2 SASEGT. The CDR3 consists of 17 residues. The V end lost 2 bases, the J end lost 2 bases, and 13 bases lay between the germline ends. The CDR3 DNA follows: TGTGCCAGCAGTGAAAATCCAGGGAATCCTGGGGCCAACGTCCTGACTTTC. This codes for CASSENPGNPGANVLTF.

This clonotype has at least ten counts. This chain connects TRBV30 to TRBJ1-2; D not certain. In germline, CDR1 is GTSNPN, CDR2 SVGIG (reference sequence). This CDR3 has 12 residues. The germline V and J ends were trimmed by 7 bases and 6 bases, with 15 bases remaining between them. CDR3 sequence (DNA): TGTGCCTCGACCTGGGGTGAGGATGGCTACACCTTC. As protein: CASTWGEDGYTF.

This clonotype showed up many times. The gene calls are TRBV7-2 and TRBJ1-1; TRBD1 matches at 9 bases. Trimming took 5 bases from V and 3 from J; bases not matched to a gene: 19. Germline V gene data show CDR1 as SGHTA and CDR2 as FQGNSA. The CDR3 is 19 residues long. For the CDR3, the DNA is TGTGCCAGCAGCCCCCCGTATCCTTCCGGGACAGGGAAGCACACTGAAGCTTTCTTT. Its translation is CASSPPYPSGTGKHTEAFF.

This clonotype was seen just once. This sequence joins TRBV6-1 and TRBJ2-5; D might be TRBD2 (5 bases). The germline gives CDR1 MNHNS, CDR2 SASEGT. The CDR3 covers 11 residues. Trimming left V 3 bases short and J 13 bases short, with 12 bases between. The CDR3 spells CASSDGVYGYF. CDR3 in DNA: TGTGCCAGCAGTGACGGGGTATATGGGTACTTC.

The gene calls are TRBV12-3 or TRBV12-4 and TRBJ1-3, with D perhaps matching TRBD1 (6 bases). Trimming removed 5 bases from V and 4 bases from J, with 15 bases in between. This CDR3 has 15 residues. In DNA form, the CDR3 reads TGTGCCAGCAGTGTGGGCGGGACACCAGGAAACACCATATATTTT. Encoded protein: CASSVGGTPGNTIYF.

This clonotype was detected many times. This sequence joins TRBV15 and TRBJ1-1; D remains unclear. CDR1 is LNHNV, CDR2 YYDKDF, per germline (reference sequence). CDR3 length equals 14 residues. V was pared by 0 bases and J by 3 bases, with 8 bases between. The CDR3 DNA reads TGTGCCACCAGCAGAGATACCAGCTACACTGAAGCTTTCTTT. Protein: CATSRDTSYTEAFF.